Shown below are 24 T cell receptor beta chains from a single sample sequenced in a study of graft-versus-host responses after intestinal transplantation. Graft samples were processed, releasing intraepithelial and lamina propria lymphocytes. Sequenced by immunoSEQ multiplex PCR; TCRdb stores in-frame clones only, minus some. Of roughly 19,000 clones listed, roughly 78% are singletons. The specimen was ileum tissue, collected approximately 20 days after intestinal transplant. All receptors derive from a human patient who received an intestinal transplant, so some T cells may come from the graft donor.

The chain is built from TRBV30 and TRBJ2-7; possibly TRBD1 for D (6 bases). The V gene's germline CDR1 is GTSNPN and CDR2 SVGIG (reference sequence). Trimming left V 0 bases short and J 2 bases short, with 11 bases between. The CDR3 has 14 residues. This CDR3 is CAWSVTGITYEQYF. The DNA for the CDR3 is TGTGCCTGGAGTGTTACAGGGATCACCTACGAGCAGTACTTC.

The chain links TRBV5-1 to TRBJ2-7, with 8 bases lining up with TRBD1. The germline V gene has CDR1 SGHRS and CDR2 YFSETQ. V was pared by 2 bases and J by 2 bases, with 6 bases of the junction left unmatched. CDR3 length: 15 amino acids. The CDR3 loop reads CASSFSGTGPYEQYF. The CDR3 nucleotides are TGCGCCAGCAGCTTCTCCGGGACAGGTCCCTACGAGCAGTACTTC. Using reference TRBV5-1 and TRBJ2-7 for the parts outside the CDR3, the full variable domain is KAGVTQTPRYLIKTRGQQVTLSCSPISGHRSVSWYQQTPGQGLQFLFEYFSETQRNKGNFPGRFSGRQFSNSRSEMNVSTLELGDSALYLCASSFSGTGPYEQYFGPGTRLTVT.

The chain recombines TRBV4-2 with TRBJ2-7; D remains unclear. Germline-derived CDR1 and CDR2 are LGHNA and YNFKEQ. The germline V and J ends were trimmed by 0 bases and 2 bases, with 11 bases remaining between them. The CDR3 has 15 amino acids. In DNA form, the CDR3 reads TGTGCCAGCAGCCAAGAGCGGTTCAGTCCCTACGAGCAGTACTTC. Protein product: CASSQERFSPYEQYF.

For this clone: One end of the junction fails to match germline, which may point to a read error. The chain links TRBV7-9 to TRBJ2-1; 8 bases map to TRBD1. The CDR3 totals 11 residues. Germline V gene sequence: CDR1 SEHNR, CDR2 FQNEAQ (reference sequence). CDR3 nucleotides: TGTGCCAGCAGCTCCTGGACAGGGCCGGTCTTC. Amino acid sequence: CASSSWTGPVF.

This clone has more than one count but fewer than ten. The rearrangement links TRBV27 to TRBJ2-2, with 13 bases aligning to TRBD2. Unmatched junction bases numbered 10, after V lost 6 bases and J lost 0 bases. Germline assignment: CDR1 MNHEY and CDR2 SMNVEV (reference sequence). The CDR3 is 19 amino acids. CDR3 protein: CASSVGLAGVGANTGELFF. The CDR3 DNA is TGTGCCAGCAGCGTTGGACTAGCGGGAGTGGGGGCGAACACCGGGGAGCTGTTTTTT.

This clone was picked up a small number of times. The chain couples TRBV4-1 to TRBJ1-1, with D perhaps matching TRBD1 (6 bases). Germline CDR1 is MGHRA and CDR2 is YSYEKL. The CDR3 runs to 13 residues. Trimming took 4 bases from V and 7 from J, leaving 13 bases between them. CDR3 nucleotide sequence: TGCGCCAGCAGCCCCCTCCCACAGGGTGAAGCTTTCTTT. It codes for CASSPLPQGEAFF.

The chain couples TRBV5-4 to TRBJ2-7; the D gene is possibly TRBD1 (6 bases). The CDR3 is made up of 13 amino acids. Germline-derived CDR1 and CDR2 are SGHNT and YYREEE (reference sequence). The ends were cut back, 0 bases at V and 4 bases at J, with 8 bases in the middle. DNA for the CDR3: TGTGCCAGCAGCTTGGGGGGGCGATACGAGCAGTACTTC. Translation gives CASSLGGRYEQYF. The variable domain in full, completed from reference TRBV5-4 and TRBJ2-7, reads ETGVTQSPTHLIKTRGQQVTLRCSSQSGHNTVSWYQQALGQGPQFIFQYYREEENGRGNFPPRFSGLQFPNYSSELNVNALELDDSALYLCASSLGGRYEQYFGPGTRLTVT.

By share, this clone counts as medium-sized. This chain joins TRBV5-1 and TRBJ2-1, with a tentative D call TRBD1 (6 bases). Looked up from germline, CDR1 is SGHRS and CDR2 is YFSETQ. Trimming cost V 0 bases and J 7 bases, with 14 bases left between them. There are 15 residues in the CDR3. DNA for the CDR3: TGCGCCAGCAGCTTGGTTGGGGGCCCTATGAATGAGCAGTTCTTC. Translated, it gives CASSLVGGPMNEQFF.

This rearrangement joins TRBV5-4 to TRBJ1-1; D is ambiguous. The length of the CDR3 is 12 residues. Germline assignment: CDR1 SGHNT and CDR2 YYREEE (reference sequence). Trimming took 3 bases from V and 5 from J, leaving 8 bases between them. DNA of the CDR3: TGTGCCAGCAGCTCTTATATGACTGAAGCTTTCTTT. Encoded protein: CASSSYMTEAFF.

This clone was seen a single time. V and J are TRBV5-6 and TRBJ2-3; D remains unclear. Trimming took off 3 bases at V and 2 bases at J, with 4 bases between the two ends. The germline gives CDR1 SGHDT, CDR2 YYEEEE. The CDR3 has 12 residues. CDR3 region: CASSSDTDTQYF. CDR3 coding DNA: TGTGCCAGCAGCTCAGACACAGATACGCAGTATTTT.

The V call is TRBV5-4, the J call TRBJ2-7, with D possibly matching TRBD2 (5 bases). V was pared by 0 bases and J by 2 bases, with 12 bases between. The CDR3 spans 15 residues. Germline loops: CDR1 SGHNT, CDR2 YYREEE (reference sequence). The CDR3 loop is CASSLGASLTYEQYF. The DNA of the CDR3 is TGTGCCAGCAGCTTGGGGGCTAGCCTTACCTACGAGCAGTACTTC.

The chain couples TRBV7-9 to TRBJ1-1, with unresolved D. This CDR3 is 15 amino acids long. Trimming took 2 bases from V and 1 from J, leaving 11 bases between them. The germline V gene has CDR1 SEHNR and CDR2 FQNEAQ (reference sequence). Here the CDR3 reads CASSLLAGWNTEAFF. The CDR3 region has the DNA TGTGCCAGCAGCTTATTGGCAGGATGGAACACTGAAGCTTTCTTT.

This chain uses TRBV4-1 with TRBJ2-7; 12 nucleotides line up with TRBD2. Germline V lookup: CDR1 MGHRA, CDR2 YSYEKL. This CDR3 spans 15 amino acids. V was clipped by 2 bases and J by 5 bases; unmatched bases: 4. The CDR3 DNA sequence: TGCGCCAGCAGCCAAACCAGACTAGCGGGAGACGAGCAGTACTTC. Its translation: CASSQTRLAGDEQYF.

V gene TRBV5-1 combines with J gene TRBJ1-6; TRBD1 is a possible D gene (5 bases). V was cut by 1 base and J by 0 bases, with 11 bases left in between. The V gene's germline CDR1 is SGHRS and CDR2 YFSETQ. The CDR3 has 17 residues. CDR3 sequence (DNA): TGCGCCAGCAGCTTGTTGACAGTGAGCTCCTATAATTCACCCCTCCACTTT. This translates into CASSLLTVSSYNSPLHF.

V usage is TRBV5-4 and J usage is TRBJ2-5; TRBD1 might be the D (6 bases). Germline CDR1 reads SGHNT; CDR2 reads YYREEE (reference sequence). CDR3 length: 14 residues. V was trimmed by 3 bases and J by 2 bases, leaving 11 bases between them. This CDR3 is CASSSRQVQETQYF. CDR3 bases: TGTGCCAGCAGCTCCCGACAGGTTCAAGAGACCCAGTACTTC.

This clone turned up a few times. The rearrangement uses TRBV27 and TRBJ2-7; TRBD1 matches at 9 bases. V shed 3 bases and J 1 base; nucleotides not matched to a gene: 1. The V gene's germline CDR1 is MNHEY and CDR2 SMNVEV (reference sequence). The CDR3 runs 14 residues. The CDR3 reads CASSFDRGSYEQYF. Here the CDR3 DNA reads TGTGCCAGCAGTTTTGACAGGGGGTCCTACGAGCAGTACTTC.

J is TRBJ1-1 and V is TRBV6-5; D remains unclear. V gave up 5 bases and J gave up 2 bases, with 9 bases separating them. From germline, CDR1 is MNHEY and CDR2 SVGAGI. This CDR3 is 13 amino acids long. The CDR3 loop is CASSASSNTEAFF. The CDR3 DNA follows: TGTGCCAGCAGTGCTTCAAGCAACACTGAAGCTTTCTTT.

In this sample, this clone turned up once. The chain carries TRBV13 and TRBJ2-7; 7 nucleotides match TRBD1. Germline V CDR1 and CDR2: PRHDT, FYEKMQ (reference sequence). The junction had 11 bases not matched to a gene; V was cut back by 5 bases and J by 10 bases. This CDR3 contains 13 residues. CDR3 coding DNA: TGTGCCAGCAGCAAGAGCACAGGGGCGAACCAGTACTTC. It yields the protein CASSKSTGANQYF.

The CDR3 is CASSFPGTGEDTEAFF. In DNA, the CDR3 is TGTGCCAGCAGCTTTCCCGGGACAGGGGAGGACACTGAAGCTTTCTTT. The V call is TRBV7-8, the J call TRBJ1-1; 10 nucleotides align to TRBD1. This CDR3 is 16 amino acids long. CDR1 and CDR2 from the germline V gene are SGHVS and FQNEAQ. The J segment lost 3 bases and the V segment lost 3 bases, leaving 7 bases of the junction unmatched. Together with reference TRBV7-8 and TRBJ1-1, the CDR3 gives the full variable domain: GAGVSQSPRYKVAKRGQDVALRCDPISGHVSLFWYQQALGQGPEFLTYFQNEAQLDKSGLPSDRFFAERPEGSVSTLKIQRTQQEDSAVYLCASSFPGTGEDTEAFFGQGTRLTVV.

J is TRBJ2-3 and V is TRBV30; tentative D call: TRBD1 (5 bases). Trimming left V 5 bases short and J 9 bases short, with 12 bases between. Germline V gives CDR1 GTSNPN, CDR2 SVGIG (reference sequence). The CDR3 loop spans 11 amino acids. CDR3 nucleotides: TGTGCCTGGTGGGATACAGGAACGCAGTATTTT. It encodes CAWWDTGTQYF.

The chain uses TRBV13 and TRBJ1-2, with 11 bases aligning to TRBD1. The CDR3 extends over 13 amino acids. Per germline, CDR1 PRHDT and CDR2 FYEKMQ (reference sequence). V gave up 5 bases and J gave up 7 bases; unmatched junction bases: 3. The CDR3 loop reads CASSLGTGGGYTF. The CDR3 nucleotides read TGTGCCAGCAGCCTCGGGACAGGGGGTGGCTACACCTTC. Looking up the rest from reference TRBV13 and TRBJ1-2 gives the full variable domain: AAGVIQSPRHLIKEKRETATLKCYPIPRHDTVYWYQQGPGQDPQFLISFYEKMQSDKGSIPDRFSAQQFSDYHSELNMSSLELGDSALYFCASSLGTGGGYTFGSGTRLTVV.

The chain is built from TRBV28 and TRBJ2-5; 9 bases are a match to TRBD1. The V gene's germline CDR1 is MDHEN and CDR2 SYDVKM. The CDR3 is made up of 15 amino acids. Trimming cost V 7 bases and J 5 bases; bases outside gene matches: 11. DNA for the CDR3: TGTGCCAGCAAAATACAGGGGGCGCGGATGGAGACCCAGTACTTC. It yields the protein CASKIQGARMETQYF.

The V gene is TRBV5-8, the J gene TRBJ2-5; D call uncertain. The CDR3 has 13 residues. Trimming shortened V by 0 bases and J by 4 bases, and 7 bases separated the two germline ends. Germline values: CDR1 SGHTS, CDR2 YDEGEE. The DNA for the CDR3 is TGTGCCAGCAGCTTGGAAGGCGGAGAGACCCAGTACTTC. Encoded protein: CASSLEGGETQYF.

The chain links TRBV4-2 to TRBJ2-7; D gene ambiguous. Germline V gene lookup returns CDR1 LGHNA and CDR2 YNFKEQ. The CDR3 runs 13 residues. V was trimmed by 0 bases and J by 6 bases, leaving 9 bases between them. CDR3 loop: CASSQDRGLEQYF. DNA for the CDR3: TGTGCCAGCAGCCAAGATCGTGGCCTCGAGCAGTACTTC.